Listed here are 21 T cell receptor beta chains from one sample, sequenced in a study of blood T cell repertoires in COVID-19. The method was immunoSEQ multiplex PCR; TCRdb's version includes in-frame clones alone and lacks a portion of them. This repertoire shows fewer than 250,000 clones, nearly 95% found once; its top ten account for roughly 0.79%. Sequencing used peripheral blood. The receptors come from a man under 40 with COVID-19, enrolled during active disease.

J is TRBJ2-7 and V is TRBV19; TRBD1 aligns across 8 bases. Germline assignment: CDR1 LNHDA and CDR2 SQIVND (reference sequence). V lost 2 bases and J lost 5; bases outside the gene matches: 5. The CDR3 length is 14 residues. The CDR3 DNA is TGTGCCAGTAGTATACAGGGGGCGCCGGACGAGCAGTACTTC. It codes for CASSIQGAPDEQYF.

This chain links TRBV30 with TRBJ1-2; TRBD1 aligns across 9 bases. CDR1 and CDR2 (germline): GTSNPN, SVGIG (reference sequence). This CDR3 contains 13 residues. V shed 4 bases, J shed 8 bases, and the junction held 8 bases outside the gene matches. DNA for the CDR3: TGTGCCTGGAAGCCCGGACAGGGGCACGGCTACACCTTC. It translates to CAWKPGQGHGYTF.

The rearrangement uses TRBV29-1 and TRBJ2-1; 9 nucleotides align to TRBD2. The CDR3 covers 15 residues. Germline trimming cut 4 bases from V and 6 bases from J; bases unmatched to any gene: 10. Germline CDR1 reads SQVTM; CDR2 reads ANQGSEA. CDR3 residues: CSVGSAASGVNEQFF. The CDR3 DNA is TGCAGCGTTGGGAGCGCGGCTAGCGGGGTCAATGAGCAGTTCTTC.

V gene TRBV6-1 combines with J gene TRBJ1-3, with D possibly being TRBD1 (5 bases). From germline, CDR1 is MNHNS and CDR2 SASEGT. V was cut by 3 bases and J by 0 bases, with 12 bases left in between. This CDR3 comprises 16 residues. CDR3 residues: CASSEGLSHSGNTIYF. For the CDR3, the DNA is TGTGCCAGCAGTGAGGGACTTTCTCACTCTGGAAACACCATATATTTT.

The chain carries TRBV27 and TRBJ1-5, with D possibly matching TRBD1 (5 bases). The V and J ends lost 4 bases and 6 bases respectively, with 16 bases between them. This CDR3 comprises 15 residues. The germline CDR1 and CDR2 sequences are MNHEY and SMNVEV (reference sequence). In DNA form, the CDR3 reads TGTGCCAGCAGTTCCTTCAGGGTGGTCGGTCAGCCCCAGCATTTT. It encodes CASSSFRVVGQPQHF.

The rearrangement links TRBV4-2 to TRBJ1-5; D might be TRBD1 (5 bases). V was shortened by 0 bases and J by 5 bases, with 11 bases between the two germline ends. This CDR3 contains 15 residues. The V gene's germline CDR1 is LGHNA and CDR2 YNFKEQ. CDR3 sequence reads: CASSQEVTGDQPQHF. DNA of the CDR3: TGTGCCAGCAGCCAAGAAGTAACGGGGGATCAGCCCCAGCATTTT.

The J gene is TRBJ2-1, the V gene TRBV5-1, with 9 nucleotides matching TRBD2. Germline V CDR1 and CDR2: SGHRS, YFSETQ. The V gene end was trimmed by 0 bases and the J gene end by 9 bases; junction bases not matched to a gene: 7. The CDR3 runs 15 residues. This CDR3 reads CASSLGPSGEGEQFF. CDR3 DNA sequence: TGCGCCAGCAGCTTGGGCCCTAGCGGGGAGGGTGAGCAGTTCTTC.

The CDR3, as DNA: TGTGCCAGCAGCCCCGGGACTAGCGGGGCCGATGAGCAGTTCTTC. It translates to CASSPGTSGADEQFF. This chain joins TRBV6-5 and TRBJ2-1, with 13 bases aligning to TRBD2. V was pared by 6 bases and J by 8 bases, with 7 bases of the junction left unmatched. Germline CDR1 MNHEY, CDR2 SVGAGI. This CDR3 has 15 amino acids.

V usage is TRBV27 and J usage is TRBJ1-5; perhaps TRBD1 as D (6 bases). V was clipped by 3 bases and J by 3 bases, with 9 bases between them. The CDR3 extends over 14 amino acids. Germline V CDR1 and CDR2: MNHEY, SMNVEV (reference sequence). The CDR3 loop is CASSFSGANQPQHF. DNA of the CDR3: TGTGCCAGCAGTTTCTCAGGGGCCAATCAGCCCCAGCATTTT.

This clone was seen just once. The rearrangement uses TRBV28 and TRBJ1-1, with a possible D match to TRBD1 (6 bases). This CDR3 comprises 16 residues. Deletions cut 7 bases from V and 3 bases from J, with 21 bases between. Germline V gene data show CDR1 as MDHEN and CDR2 as SYDVKM. The CDR3 loop reads CASTPGGGGQDTEAFF. Written as DNA, the CDR3 is TGTGCCAGCACCCCGGGAGGGGGGGGGCAGGACACTGAAGCTTTCTTT.

CDR3 sequence: CASSQDLAGRSGNTIYF. CDR3 coding DNA: TGTGCCAGCAGCCAAGATCTTGCGGGACGGTCTGGAAACACCATATATTTT. The chain has TRBV4-2 and TRBJ1-3, with D possibly matching TRBD1 (5 bases). CDR1 and CDR2 from the germline V gene are LGHNA and YNFKEQ. The CDR3 length is 17 residues. V was shortened by 0 bases and J by 1 base, with 13 bases between the two germline ends.

This chain uses TRBV9 with TRBJ2-1; maybe TRBD1 (5 bases). Deletions cut 4 bases from V and 6 bases from J, with 20 bases between. The germline CDR1 and CDR2 sequences are SGDLS and YYNGEE. The CDR3 has 16 amino acids. In nucleotides, the CDR3 is TGTGCCAGCAGCCCCCGCCGACAGAGTCTCGGCAATGAGCAGTTCTTC. This translates into CASSPRRQSLGNEQFF.

The J gene is TRBJ2-1, the V gene TRBV4-1; the D gene is possibly TRBD2 (6 bases). Germline values: CDR1 MGHRA, CDR2 YSYEKL. V dropped 0 bases and J dropped 3 bases, with 6 bases sitting between them. The length of the CDR3 is 14 residues. CDR3 residues: CASSQEGLYNEQFF. The CDR3 DNA is TGCGCCAGCAGCCAAGAGGGACTCTACAATGAGCAGTTCTTC.

In nucleotides, the CDR3 is TGTGCCAGTAGTTCCCTTCCGCCCCCGGCTGAAGCTTTCTTT. Its protein is CASSSLPPPAEAFF. This rearrangement joins TRBV19 to TRBJ1-1; D uncertain. Trimming shortened V by 5 bases and J by 6 bases, and 16 bases separated the two germline ends. The CDR3 extends over 14 amino acids. Germline CDR1 and CDR2: LNHDA and SQIVND (reference sequence).

This clone has a handful of counts. The chain carries TRBV14 and TRBJ2-2; the D gene is possibly TRBD1 (6 bases). The CDR3 loop spans 13 amino acids. Germline-derived CDR1 and CDR2 are SGHDN and FVKESK. Trimming stripped 1 base from V and 6 bases from J, with 6 bases between. The CDR3 DNA reads TGTGCCAGCAGCCAAGCAGGGGCCGGGGAGCTGTTTTTT. It encodes CASSQAGAGELFF.

The chain has TRBV5-5 and TRBJ2-5, with 10 bases matching TRBD2. The CDR3 covers 14 residues. Germline lookup yields CDR1 SGHKS and CDR2 YYEKEE (reference sequence). V trimming: 6 bases; J trimming: 5 bases; junction bases outside the gene matches: 7. CDR3 nucleotide sequence: TGTGCCAGCAATGTAGCGGGGGGCCACGAGACCCAGTACTTC. Translated, it gives CASNVAGGHETQYF.

This clone was seen more than once but under ten times. J is TRBJ1-4 and V is TRBV5-3; D remains ambiguous. TRBV5-3 is reported as an ORF; its role is uncertain. Trimming took 6 bases from V and 3 from J, leaving 12 bases between them. The CDR3 loop spans 14 amino acids. The CDR3 spells CARTCKRSNEKLFF. The CDR3, as DNA: TGTGCCAGAACCTGCAAACGGTCTAATGAAAAACTGTTTTTT.

CDR3 loop: CASSESGQGNSPLHF. The CDR3, as DNA: TGTGCCAGCAGTGAATCGGGACAGGGAAATTCACCCCTCCACTTT. The rearrangement links TRBV6-1 to TRBJ1-6, with 9 nucleotides matching TRBD1. V lost 2 bases, J lost 7 bases, and 3 bases stayed unmatched. This CDR3 contains 15 residues. Germline-derived CDR1 and CDR2 are MNHNS and SASEGT.

The chain's CDR3 is CASSIPGDSTETQYF. CDR3 DNA: TGTGCCAGCAGTATCCCGGGAGACTCCACAGAGACCCAGTACTTC. The gene calls are TRBV6-5 and TRBJ2-5; perhaps TRBD2 as D (6 bases). Trimming stripped 5 bases from V and 4 bases from J, with 17 bases between. The germline CDR1 and CDR2 sequences are MNHEY and SVGAGI. The CDR3 totals 15 residues.

V is TRBV10-1 and J is TRBJ2-1; TRBD2 matches at 10 bases. The CDR3 is 15 residues long. Germline lookup yields CDR1 WNHNN and CDR2 SYGVQD (reference sequence). Losses at the gene ends were 3 bases for V and 8 bases for J; bases not matched to a gene: 7. For the CDR3, the DNA is TGCGCCAGCAGTGATCCTAGCGGGGGAATGGATGAGCAGTTCTTC. It yields the protein CASSDPSGGMDEQFF.

The J gene is TRBJ1-6, the V gene TRBV2; maybe TRBD1 (6 bases). V lost 6 bases to trimming and J lost 5 bases, with 17 bases between them. CDR1 is SNHLY, CDR2 FYNNEI, per germline. CDR3 length: 16 amino acids. The CDR3, as DNA: TGTGCCAGCAGCCTCAATGGACAGAGCAATAATTCACCCCTCCACTTT. Translating it yields CASSLNGQSNNSPLHF.